The subject of this entry is one T cell receptor (beta chain). The clone's antigen remains unknown. Nothing much larger sits one base from this clone, and base qualities are not available. Stable Graves' hyperthyroidism was defined as no progression to ophthalmopathy during 18 months of follow-up. Hyperthyroidism patients were newly diagnosed, with disease duration under 2 months, and aged 18 to 65 years. Patients with uncontrolled infections, other autoimmune diseases, pregnancy or lactation were excluded. Diagnoses were based on clinical symptoms, serum thyroxine and TRAb, thyroid ultrasound and orbital computed tomography. PBMCs were separated from approximately 9.9 ml of fresh peripheral blood using Ficoll-Paque density gradient centrifugation. Trizol reagent was used to extract total RNA, and RNA quality was then checked on an Agilent 2100 Bioanalyzer. The sample is drawn from a study of T cells in Graves' hyperthyroidism and ophthalmopathy (dated by TCRdb to 2018 to 2020). A note on the overall study: Peripheral blood samples were taken at initial diagnosis, before any treatment was given. A discovery cohort of roughly 100 patients, about 44 with Graves' ophthalmopathy and about 58 with stable Graves' hyperthyroidism, was used to find distinguishing TCR V-J signatures. After sampling, hyperthyroidism patients received methimazole starting at 30 mg daily, and ophthalmopathy patients received high-dose intravenous methylprednisolone. The study also compared thyroid tissue and blood T-cell repertoires from more than 5 Graves' hyperthyroidism patients. The roughly 100 discovery patients were randomly split 7:3 into training and test sets. Whether ophthalmopathy could be predicted prospectively was tested in an independent validation cohort made up of under 20 hyperthyroidism patients plus 17 patients who later progressed to ophthalmopathy. According to the paper, TCR Vbeta CDR3 sequencing was carried out on 135 peripheral blood samples, which came from 40 to 45 ophthalmopathy, 70 to 80 hyperthyroidism and approximately 17 progressor patients. The paper as a whole reports these results and caveats: During validation, the model predicted progression to ophthalmopathy a median of about 6.5 months ahead of onset, with approximately 71% sensitivity and roughly 72% specificity. Ophthalmopathy was separated from stable hyperthyroidism by a 13 V-J signature model, with around 90% sensitivity and approximately 81% specificity obtained in cross-validation and 80%/75% obtained in testing. Sample size was not statistically predetermined, and blinding of investigators to group allocation was not performed. Blood samples also contained most of the expanded thyroid clonotypes (frequency above 0.001), which suggests that blood repertoires may reflect thyroid immune responses.

TCR beta CDR3 regions were amplified from RNA transcripts. A first-round RT-PCR of the TCR CDR3 used the HTBI primer set with the Qiagen OneStep RT-PCR kit. Libraries were constructed in a second round of multiplex PCR, after which size selection and purification were carried out. The libraries were sequenced on an Illumina HiSeq2000 using paired-end 100 bp reads. The original pipeline was this. SOAPnuke was used to process the raw data, removing reads that contained adapters or uncalled bases, had a mean Phred below 15, or lacked an exact match to the constant primer or identifier. COPE v1.2.5 was used to merge high-quality paired reads, and clonotypes were defined as unique nucleotide sequences. MiTCR v1.1 was used to align the clonotypes against IMGT TRBV, TRBD and TRBJ reference segments. The analysis included only V-J combinations with a frequency above 0.0001, which together covered more than 98% of the repertoires. The TCS score was defined as F50 (clonal expansion) divided by E x V (chaos), with BLOSUM62-based TCRdist calculated between CDR3 peptides within each V-J. Welch's t-statistics and random forest reduced roughly 500 V-J features to 10 to 15, which were used in a naive Bayes classifier (R e1071). Using fastp at Q25 and MiXCR, TCRdb reprocessed the public reads and kept productive beta chains. Duplicate CDR3 protein sequences are folded into a single record with the most common DNA and genes. TCRdb, rather than the study authors, made the V and J calls. This sample holds under 350,000 distinct CDR3 sequences; roughly an eighth were observed only once. Roughly 8.2% of the sample goes to the ten largest clones.

CDR1 MNHNS and CDR2 SASEGT were looked up in the germline V gene. The CDR3 covers 14 residues, taking in both the cysteine and the phenylalanine. This entry keeps only the CDR3 DNA: 42 bases, framed from base 1. V ends up 7 bases short and J 5 bases short, with an unmatched junction base count of 8. The sequenced sample was blood. This sequence originates from a woman aged 40 to 50 with Graves' hyperthyroidism. The sequence joins TRBV6-1 to TRBJ1-3, with TRBD1 matching 7 junction bases. This receptor has the CDR3 CASTPGDSRNTIYF. The nucleotide sequence is TGTGCCAGCACCCCGGGGGACAGCAGAAACACCATATATTTT.